Presented here are 22 T cell receptor beta chains from one specimen sequenced in a study of T cell changes during pregnancy in multiple sclerosis. TCRdb keeps only in-frame clones here, not all; method: immunoSEQ multiplex PCR. The sample shows about 70,000 clones, nearly 95% of them seen only once. The material was CD4+ T cells from peripheral blood mononuclear cells, obtained after pregnancy. Receptors originate from a female donor with multiple sclerosis, enrolled in a pregnancy study.

As DNA, the CDR3 is TGTGCTCAACAGGGGGGTGCGGGGACCGGGGAGCTGTTTTTT. This codes for CAQQGGAGTGELFF. This rearrangement joins TRBV30 to TRBJ2-2; 8 positions agree with TRBD1. The CDR3 consists of 14 residues. CDR1 and CDR2 from the germline V gene are GTSNPN and SVGIG (reference sequence).

This sequence joins TRBV6-5 and TRBJ1-1; D unresolved. The V and J ends lost 8 bases and 2 bases respectively, with 15 bases between them. The germline CDR1 and CDR2 sequences are MNHEY and SVGAGI. The CDR3 has 14 residues. The DNA of the CDR3 is TGTGCCAGCGCCCCCCCGGGAGTAAACACTGAAGCTTTCTTT. It yields the protein CASAPPGVNTEAFF.

The chain employs TRBV5-1 and TRBJ2-3, with TRBD1 identical over 7 bases. The V gene's germline CDR1 is SGHRS and CDR2 YFSETQ. V lost 0 bases, J lost 2 bases, and 3 bases stayed unmatched. The CDR3 has 15 residues. CDR3 loop: CASSLEGQLTDTQYF. As DNA, the CDR3 is TGCGCCAGCAGCTTGGAGGGACAGCTCACAGATACGCAGTATTTT. Based on the CDR3 plus reference TRBV5-1 and TRBJ2-3, the full variable domain is KAGVTQTPRYLIKTRGQQVTLSCSPISGHRSVSWYQQTPGQGLQFLFEYFSETQRNKGNFPGRFSGRQFSNSRSEMNVSTLELGDSALYLCASSLEGQLTDTQYFGPGTRLTVL.

This rearrangement joins TRBV19 to TRBJ1-5; 7 positions agree with TRBD1. The trim removed 6 bases at V and 2 bases at J, leaving 7 bases unmatched. Germline V gene lookup returns CDR1 LNHDA and CDR2 SQIVND (reference sequence). There are 15 residues in the CDR3. CDR3 in amino acids: CASSEDRAGNQPQHF. The CDR3 coding sequence is TGTGCCAGTAGCGAAGACAGGGCTGGCAATCAGCCCCAGCATTTT.

The sample holds one count of this clone. The chain combines TRBV13 with TRBJ1-3, with 7 bases identical to TRBD1. The CDR3 is 17 residues long. The V gene's germline CDR1 is PRHDT and CDR2 FYEKMQ (reference sequence). J lost 0 bases, V lost 5 bases, and 10 bases had no gene match. CDR3 sequence: CASSPRRGRSSGNTIYF. The CDR3 DNA reads TGTGCCAGCAGCCCGAGGAGGGGGCGATCCTCTGGAAACACCATATATTTT. Filled out from reference TRBV13 and TRBJ1-3, the complete variable domain reads AAGVIQSPRHLIKEKRETATLKCYPIPRHDTVYWYQQGPGQDPQFLISFYEKMQSDKGSIPDRFSAQQFSDYHSELNMSSLELGDSALYFCASSPRRGRSSGNTIYFGEGSWLTVV.

This clone occurred a few times. V gene TRBV6-6 combines with J gene TRBJ1-1; 7 bases agree with TRBD1. CDR1 is MNHNY, CDR2 SVGAGI, per germline (reference sequence). V shed 4 bases and J 0 bases; nucleotides not matched to a gene: 5. This CDR3 is 15 amino acids long. The CDR3: CASSFMGQLNTEAFF. The CDR3 nucleotides are TGTGCCAGCAGTTTTATGGGACAGCTGAACACTGAAGCTTTCTTT.

V usage is TRBV19 and J usage is TRBJ2-3; D perhaps matches TRBD2 (7 bases). V was pared by 2 bases and J by 2 bases, with 14 bases between. In germline, CDR1 is LNHDA, CDR2 SQIVND (reference sequence). The CDR3 totals 16 residues. CDR3 protein: CASSIRGGRDTDTQYF. The CDR3, as DNA: TGTGCCAGTAGTATAAGGGGGGGACGGGACACAGATACGCAGTATTTT.

The chain joins TRBV2 to TRBJ1-5, with 8 bases identical to TRBD1. The CDR3 runs 14 residues. Trimming cost V 6 bases and J 4 bases; bases outside gene matches: 5. CDR1 and CDR2 from the germline V gene are SNHLY and FYNNEI. The CDR3 region is CASSAGQGNQPQHF. In nucleotides, the CDR3 is TGTGCCAGCAGCGCCGGACAGGGAAATCAGCCCCAGCATTTT.

This chain joins TRBV11-2 and TRBJ1-2; perhaps TRBD1 as D (5 bases). Germline-derived CDR1 and CDR2 are SGHAT and FQNNGV. The CDR3 consists of 17 residues. The ends were cut back, 0 bases at V and 0 bases at J, with 14 bases in the middle. The CDR3 nucleotides read TGTGCCAGCAGCTTAGATGTTATAAGGGGAACTAACTATGGCTACACCTTC. This encodes CASSLDVIRGTNYGYTF. Full variable domain (missing parts from reference TRBV11-2 and TRBJ1-2): EAGVAQSPRYKIIEKRQSVAFWCNPISGHATLYWYQQILGQGPKLLIQFQNNGVVDDSQLPKDRFSAERLKGVDSTLKIQPAKLEDSAVYLCASSLDVIRGTNYGYTFGSGTRLTVV.

The chain carries TRBV5-6 and TRBJ1-2, with D unclear. V lost 2 bases, J lost 1 base, and 9 bases lay in between. The CDR3 runs to 14 residues. Germline values: CDR1 SGHDT, CDR2 YYEEEE. CDR3 nucleotide sequence: TGTGCCAGCAGCTTTGTGAGGGATAACTATGGCTACACCTTC. Its translation is CASSFVRDNYGYTF.

The chain couples TRBV9 to TRBJ2-1; D not certain. In germline, CDR1 is SGDLS, CDR2 YYNGEE. The CDR3 totals 15 residues. The ends were cut back, 2 bases at V and 4 bases at J, with 13 bases in the middle. The CDR3 coding sequence is TGTGCCAGCAGCGTGGGTCATAGAGGATACAATGAGCAGTTCTTC. This codes for CASSVGHRGYNEQFF.

This CDR3 reads CASSVRQGGGQPQHF. The CDR3 DNA reads as TGTGCCAGCAGCGTTAGACAGGGTGGCGGGCAGCCCCAGCATTTT. This chain uses TRBV2 with TRBJ1-5, with 7 bases fitting TRBD1. V shed 6 bases and J 7 bases; nucleotides not matched to a gene: 12. This CDR3 comprises 15 residues. The germline CDR1 and CDR2 sequences are SNHLY and FYNNEI. The full variable domain, completed using reference TRBV2 and TRBJ1-5, is EPEVTQTPSHQVTQMGQEVILRCVPISNHLYFYWYRQILGQKVEFLVSFYNNEISEKSEIFDDQFSVERPDGSNFTLKIRSTKLEDSAMYFCASSVRQGGGQPQHFGDGTRLSIL.

The chain couples TRBV5-1 to TRBJ1-1, with 7 bases fitting TRBD1. The ends lost 4 bases at V and 7 bases at J; junction bases unmatched: 7. The CDR3 covers 13 residues. Germline V gene lookup returns CDR1 SGHRS and CDR2 YFSETQ. CDR3 sequence reads: CASSPGTADEAFF. The CDR3 nucleotides are TGCGCCAGCAGCCCCGGGACAGCGGATGAAGCTTTCTTT.

The chain couples TRBV18 to TRBJ1-1; D call uncertain. Germline CDR1 KGHSH, CDR2 LQKENI. Trimming removed 1 base at V and 0 bases at J, with 9 bases between. The CDR3 runs to 15 residues. The CDR3 region has the DNA TGTGCCAGCTCACCACTTTCCCCAATGAACACTGAAGCTTTCTTT. Translated, it gives CASSPLSPMNTEAFF.

This rearrangement joins TRBV28 to TRBJ1-2; no clear D. Looked up from germline, CDR1 is MDHEN and CDR2 is SYDVKM. The CDR3 runs to 13 residues. Trimming removed 3 bases from V and 8 bases from J, with 13 bases in between. CDR3 amino acids: CASSFGRLEGYTF. The CDR3 DNA follows: TGTGCCAGCAGTTTTGGCAGGTTAGAGGGCTACACCTTC.

CDR3 loop: CASSRQGAGETQYF. The CDR3 region has the DNA TGTGCCAGCTCAAGACAGGGGGCGGGCGAGACCCAGTACTTC. This sequence joins TRBV9 and TRBJ2-5, with 10 bases identical to TRBD1. The germline V gene encodes CDR1 SGDLS and CDR2 YYNGEE. This CDR3 region has 14 residues. Trimming at V came to 7 bases and at J to 5 bases, leaving 8 bases not matched to a gene.

The chain is built from TRBV5-6 and TRBJ2-6; D might be TRBD1 (6 bases). Between the trimmed V and J ends, which lost 4 bases and 11 bases, there was a span of 13 bases. This CDR3 is 13 amino acids long. CDR1 is SGHDT and CDR2 is YYEEEE in the germline V gene. CDR3 bases: TGTGCCAGCAGCGGGTGGACAGCCTACGTCCTGACTTTC. Residues: CASSGWTAYVLTF. The variable domain in full, with the rest retrieved from reference TRBV5-6 and TRBJ2-6, is DAGVTQSPTHLIKTRGQQVTLRCSPKSGHDTVSWYQQALGQGPQFIFQYYEEEERQRGNFPDRFSGHQFPNYSSELNVNALLLGDSALYLCASSGWTAYVLTFGAGSRLTVL.

The chain uses TRBV13 and TRBJ2-2; possible D gene TRBD1, 5 bases. Germline V gene sequence: CDR1 PRHDT, CDR2 FYEKMQ (reference sequence). The CDR3 totals 15 residues. Trimming removed 2 bases at V and 0 bases at J, with 7 bases between. The CDR3, as DNA: TGTGCCAGCAGCTTACAGGGCTCGAACACCGGGGAGCTGTTTTTT. This gives the protein CASSLQGSNTGELFF. Complete variable domain (other parts from reference TRBV13 and TRBJ2-2): AAGVIQSPRHLIKEKRETATLKCYPIPRHDTVYWYQQGPGQDPQFLISFYEKMQSDKGSIPDRFSAQQFSDYHSELNMSSLELGDSALYFCASSLQGSNTGELFFGEGSRLTVL.

The rearrangement joins TRBV7-8 to TRBJ2-3; TRBD2 is a possible D gene (5 bases). In germline, CDR1 is SGHVS, CDR2 FQNEAQ. CDR3 length: 17 amino acids. Deletions cut 5 bases from V and 1 base from J, with 19 bases between. This CDR3 is CASSLSWSGTGTDTQYF. Here the CDR3 DNA reads TGTGCCAGCAGCCTTTCGTGGAGCGGCACCGGCACAGATACGCAGTATTTT. The whole variable domain, remainder taken from reference TRBV7-8 and TRBJ2-3, is GAGVSQSPRYKVAKRGQDVALRCDPISGHVSLFWYQQALGQGPEFLTYFQNEAQLDKSGLPSDRFFAERPEGSVSTLKIQRTQQEDSAVYLCASSLSWSGTGTDTQYFGPGTRLTVL.

V and J are TRBV6-5 and TRBJ1-1; TRBD1 matches at 8 bases. Germline V CDR1 and CDR2: MNHEY, SVGAGI. The V segment lost 3 bases and the J segment 4 bases; nucleotides outside the gene matches: 10. This CDR3 spans 16 amino acids. The CDR3 loop is CASSYKRQGRGTEAFF. Here the CDR3 DNA reads TGTGCCAGCAGTTATAAGAGACAGGGGAGAGGCACTGAAGCTTTCTTT.

The gene calls are TRBV7-2 and TRBJ2-1; TRBD2 aligns across 13 bases. CDR1 and CDR2 (germline): SGHTA, FQGNSA. CDR3 length equals 17 residues. V trimming: 5 bases; J trimming: 4 bases; junction bases outside the gene matches: 8. The CDR3 nucleotides are TGTGCCAGCAGCGTGGGACTAGCGGGAAGTTTTTACAATGAGCAGTTCTTC. Its protein is CASSVGLAGSFYNEQFF.

This chain links TRBV11-2 with TRBJ1-3; no clear D gene. The CDR3 sequence is 13 residues long. Trimming took 3 bases from V and 0 from J, leaving 3 bases between them. Per germline, CDR1 SGHAT and CDR2 FQNNGV. CDR3 amino acids: CASSFNSGNTIYF. In DNA form, the CDR3 reads TGTGCCAGCAGCTTCAACTCTGGAAACACCATATATTTT.